The present entry profiles one TCR beta chain with its context. Its specific antigen is unknown. The sample holds no much larger clone one base away, and base qualities are not on file. The cohort consisted of 600 to 750 healthy bone marrow donors. At the time of sampling, all cohort members were nominally healthy, though unrecorded immune exposures were likely present. The donor tested CMV seropositive and was one of the 289 seropositive cohort members. Every donor gave a peripheral blood sample, and the peripheral blood mononuclear cells from that sample were used for TCR beta sequencing. The Qiagen DNeasy Blood Extraction Kit was used to extract genomic DNA from the blood cell samples. CDR1 and CDR2 were assigned from the germline V gene as SGDLS and YYNGEE. Trimming takes 0 bases from V and 8 bases from J, and the germline ends sit 5 bases apart. The CDR3 goes from the cysteine to the phenylalanine over 11 residues. Only the CDR3 portion is preserved as DNA: 33 bases, with reading frame beginning at the first base.

The data originate from a study of cytomegalovirus exposure and HLA in healthy donors (TCRdb year 2017). About the investigation overall: According to an earlier analysis of 550 to 750 of the donors, about 179 million T cells yielded 117 million unique TCR beta sequences and around 300 Gb of sequence data. Across approximately 400 genotyped donors of the cohort, an average of roughly 230,000 unique TCR beta nucleotide sequences per donor were sequenced, and approximately 17% of those sequences were non-productive. Every repertoire in the discovery cohort had been generated on one and the same sequencing platform. To study patterns of TCR occurrence, a later analysis re-analyzed previously published TCR beta repertoires from around 670 donors and added high-resolution HLA genotyping. An earlier analysis of several hundred of the donors applied high-throughput TCR beta sequencing to assess whether each TCR beta V gene segment acted as functional or pseudogenic. Rather than using new phenotypic data, the later analysis identified candidate immune exposures from TCR beta sequences and from how often those sequences occurred across donors. The T cell repertoires of roughly 660 subjects were profiled by immunosequencing and related to cytomegalovirus serostatus. An early release that covered fewer than 750 HLA-typed donors contained approximately 290 gigabases of sequencing data and 85 million to 100 million unique TCR sequences. HLA typing covered class I and class II loci at four-digit resolution. Along with the approximately 700-subject first cohort, a separate validation cohort of roughly 110 different subjects was used. A later genetic analysis took genome-wide SNP genotypes for about 55% of the 666 donors and used that subset as a discovery cohort. Typing coverage varied by locus: roughly 629-640 donors for A, B, C, DRB1 and DQB1; roughly 510 for DQA1; 606 for DPA1; roughly 470 for DPB1. The study combined high-throughput TCR immunosequencing, statistical association of individual TCRs with disease status, and machine learning to predict cytomegalovirus infection status. Donor age, sex, ethnicity and CMV serostatus were compiled together with the repertoire data. The study aimed to test whether cataloging public T cell receptors could reveal signatures of past pathogen exposure. Four or five DR-DQ haplotypes were handled as single units for association and clustering because linkage in the cohort was strong. The genetic ancestry cluster associated with self-reported Caucasian donors included 80% to 90% of the roughly 380 genotyped donors.

Receptors were amplified or captured by the immunoSEQ multiplex PCR assay. A mixture of 60 forward primers for TCR Vbeta segments and 13 reverse primers for TCR Jbeta segments was used in the multiplex PCR. The CDR3 region of rearranged TCR beta genes was amplified from genomic DNA with a multiplex PCR assay. The Illumina HiSeq System was used to sequence the amplified TCR beta libraries as 87-base-pair reads. Per the source publication's procedure: A later analysis counted some 80 million unique TCR beta chains across the approximately 700 repertoires, and some 11 million of these chains were shared by at least two donors. Raw reads were error-corrected and collapsed into unique sequences with a nearest-neighbor algorithm that merged closely related sequences to remove PCR and sequencing errors. V, D and J gene segments were assigned by aligning CDR3 sequences to IMGT reference sequences. For a sequence to be retained, a match of at least six nucleotides was required to both a V gene segment and a J gene segment. Rearrangements were called productive when the CDR3 lacked stop codons and stayed in frame with V and J; all others were non-productive. CDR3 was defined by IMGT convention, running from the second conserved V-encoded cysteine to the conserved J-encoded phenylalanine. Sequences without an unambiguous match to a single V gene segment were excluded from the earlier analysis of approximately 600 of the donors. In an earlier analysis of 450 to 700 of the donors, V segments were called functional above 56.7% productive rearrangements and were called segregating when the between-donor standard deviation exceeded 5%. A statistical classification framework was built to diagnose cytomegalovirus status from the catalog of TCR beta chain sequences. In a later analysis, V and J genes were assigned by comparing TCR nucleotide sequences against IMGT/GENE-DB human TR gene sequences. In a later analysis, CDR3 sequences and most-parsimonious VDJ recombination scenarios were assigned using the TCRdist pipeline. In a later analysis, every TCR beta chain was defined by the combination of its CDR3 amino acid sequence and its V-gene family, and reads without a unique V-gene family were dropped. A later analysis removed nearly 600 highly shared, low-generation-probability nucleotide sequences to deal with suspected cross-contamination and a sequencing artifact. In a later analysis, a clonal expansion index for each public chain was calculated from normalized within-repertoire ranks of inferred template counts. A later analysis computed generation probabilities with a VDJ recombination model fitted to out-of-frame rearrangements, and checked the results against IGoR. In a later analysis, hypergeometric tests were used to score TCR-TCR, TCR-HLA and TCR-CMV co-occurrence, with a repertoire-size bias correction applied to TCR pairs. To estimate false discovery rates, a later analysis permuted the HLA or CMV assignments 20 times. In a later analysis, co-occurring TCRs were grouped with DBSCAN, and TCRdist sequence similarity was added when clustering was performed within HLA-allele-positive subsets. Repertoires with fewer than 30,000 or more than 120,000 public chains, plus five repertoires with anomalous nucleotide sharing, were excluded from co-occurrence clustering. Entries here come from immuneACCESS through TCRdb and include only in-frame sequences with V and J called. Some clones fail to appear in such tables; in the studies checked, an unresolved V gene covers under half of the shortfall, and the cause of the remainder is unknown. From that table come the V and J calls and clone size; the DNA was used to work out D and trimming. The sample data list 100,000 or so clones, and 60% to 80% of these were observed just once. In total, the top ten clones hold approximately 8.6% of the sample.

What the authors observed across the whole study: A group of highly shared sequence variants was considered likely to be a technical artifact of the sequencing pipeline. In a later analysis, HLA-associated TCR beta chains showed more clonal expansion and lower generation probabilities than non-associated chains that were equally common. In the study, some 160 TCR beta chains were listed as associated with cytomegalovirus. Because HLA typing was unavailable for some donors at each locus, only the typed subset was used in association tests. A further reported finding was that TCR beta sequences accurately predicted the HLA-A and HLA-B alleles for most subjects in the first cohort. In a later genetic analysis, fewer N-insertions in productive TCRs were reported among donors in an Asian-associated ancestry cluster than the roughly 640-donor mean. The authors suggested that the approach could potentially be extended to other disease states and immunological phenotypes. A later analysis reported that several top co-occurrence clusters appeared linked to parvovirus B19, influenza, CMV and Epstein-Barr virus. Sequencing depth was assumed to be roughly uniform across donors in the presence/absence analyses, though that assumption may not hold. A later genetic analysis associated a missense DCLRE1C variant with V-gene and J-gene trimming of TCR beta chains, and an independent cohort replicated the association. A later analysis associated about 17,000 TCR beta sequences with specific HLA alleles at a false discovery rate of 0.05. Most TCR sequences were observed very rarely across donors, whereas some public TCRs were present in many individuals. The cohort was sequenced for TCR beta chains only, and without alpha or paired-chain data the features that could be detected were limited. Three of the identified cytomegalovirus-associated TCR beta chains were confirmed in vitro to be specific for cytomegalovirus antigens. Most CMV-associated TCR beta chains appeared to be HLA-restricted in a later analysis, and the HLA associations seemed to be driven largely by CMV exposure. Correlated functional status among segregating V segments might reflect linkage disequilibrium, but an unknown experimental factor could not be ruled out. According to a later analysis, TCR association rates differed among HLA loci, with DRB1 alleles showing the most associated TCRs and HLA-C alleles showing the fewest. Strong co-occurrence of HLA alleles, especially DR and DQ, made assigning TCR associations to individual alleles difficult. Because counts were too low, approximately 18 rarely observed V segments, including chromosome 9 orphons, were excluded from the earlier analysis of 587 of the donors. In both the original and validation cohorts, the classifier was reported to diagnose cytomegalovirus status with high specificity and sensitivity. The 87-base-pair reads could not distinguish some IMGT-functional V segments, including TRBV6-2 and TRBV6-3, so those segments were excluded. An earlier analysis of roughly 570 of the donors showed that most TCR beta V segments appeared in productive rearrangements either about 87% or about 30% of the time, which broadly matched IMGT annotations. CMV serostatus was the only immune exposure information available for the cohort.

The sequence came from a woman aged 35 to 49 in good health and CMV-seropositive. Sequencing used PBMCs. The chain links TRBV9 with TRBJ1-2; too little of a D gene remains to name it. The sequence in DNA is TGTGCCAGCAGCGTAGGCGGAGGCTACACCTTC. It encodes CASSVGGGYTF.